This T cell receptor (beta chain) was sequenced during a study of post-analysis software for immune sequencing data. Study-wide results and limits: Controls significantly exceeded multiple sclerosis patients in normalized Chao1 diversity. About five TRBV segments were more frequent in patients than controls; TRBV5-6, TRBV5-1 and TRBV20-1 belonged to this group.

Each TCR beta cDNA library carried unique molecular identifiers. TCRdb re-analysed the PCR reads in MiXCR, keeping a single row per CDR3 protein. The sample lists hundreds of thousands of distinct CDR3 sequences, about 40% occurring once. This clonotype was counted a few times. Its antigen is unidentified. Trimming removed 6 bases from V and 1 base from J; junction bases left unmatched: 7. Per germline, CDR1 LNHDA and CDR2 SQIVND (reference sequence). This CDR3 spans 17 amino acids. This TCR was recovered from a girl aged 10-17 years with multiple sclerosis. The chain is built from TRBV19 and TRBJ1-5, with 12 bases aligning to TRBD1. Sequencing was done on a sample of blood. CDR3 bases: TGTGCCAGTAGCCCGGGACAGGGGGCGAGGAGCAATCAGCCCCAGCATTTT. This gives the protein CASSPGQGARSNQPQHF.